This T cell receptor beta chain was captured by sequencing in a study of blood T cell repertoires in COVID-19. Whole-study context: Samples came from the United States, Italy and Spain, spanning acute and convalescent COVID-19. T cells, B-cell-depleted T cells, or PBMCs supplied cDNA or gDNA.

How the authors handled the data: The assay estimated nucleated cells by amplifying reference gene primers. Measured with immunoSEQ multiplex PCR; TCRdb has only the in-frame clones, and not every one. Clonal size and the V and J genes are those of that table, whereas D and trimming came from the DNA. The profile covers about 70,000 clones, with about 88% appearing a single time and 1.5% taken by the ten largest. Germline lookup yields CDR1 SGHRS and CDR2 YFSETQ. Between the trimmed V and J ends, which lost 4 bases and 0 bases, there was a span of 28 bases. This CDR3 contains 21 residues. This chain uses TRBV5-1 with TRBJ2-2; perhaps TRBD2 as D (5 bases). This TCR came from a middle-aged man with acute or convalescent COVID-19. The specimen was peripheral blood. For the CDR3, the DNA is TGCGCCAGCAGCCGGTTCGGACCGACTTCCGCGGGTAGGACGAACACCGGGGAGCTGTTTTTT. Amino acids: CASSRFGPTSAGRTNTGELFF.